Listed below are T cell receptor beta chains from one sample, sequenced in a study of Graves' ophthalmopathy and Graves' hyperthyroidism. TCRdb reprocessed the multiplex PCR reads with MiXCR, giving one entry per CDR3 protein. Seen here are hundreds of thousands of distinct CDR3 sequences, 40% observed once, and the top ten hold roughly 45%. Material for sequencing was peripheral blood. The receptors come from an adult man with Graves' ophthalmopathy. CDR3s leave out the opening cysteine and the closing phenylalanine or tryptophan. The order of the fields is V gene, CDR3 protein.

>TRBV7-9
ASSLPGRREKLF
>TRBV12-3/TRBV12-4
ASSLTGGNNYGYT
>TRBV20-1
SARDWEGPDSGANVLT
>TRBV10-3
AIRQTGGNYEQY
>TRBV29-1
SARSMINEKLF
>TRBV6-6
ASSYLGDTAEAF
>TRBV10-3
AISESFQKSAGGKGETQY
>TRBV15
ATSRDGTGSTEAF
>TRBV11-3
ASSLETSPLH
>TRBV19
ASKDSTNTEAF
>TRBV2
ASSRLSQETQY
>TRBV6-1
ASSKGTVSANSPLH
>TRBV24-1
ATSDRGNTGELF
>TRBV7-6
ASSLDEGSPLH
>TRBV14
ASSQGRDSFDEQH
>TRBV15
ATSRDGGERGGAF
>TRBV12-3/TRBV12-4
ASSLRGRLNTEAF
>TRBV7-9
ASSPWIDGELNYGYT
>TRBV25-1
ASSTRSGPGRYSYNSPLH
>TRBV10-1
ASRKEQNSPLH
>TRBV15
ATSEDRSPNQPQH
>TRBV5-6
ASSLAGRMNTEAF
>TRBV7-9
ASSQGVDQETQY
>TRBV25-1
ASSSRRGWPNYGYT
>TRBV7-3
ASSRITGGGELF
>TRBV9
ASSYGPTGALEQY
>TRBV7-9
ASSLAAGGYTGELF
>TRBV7-3
ASSLNPREDSPLH
>TRBV29-1
SVARLLPYGYT
>TRBV2
ASSADRGGFSGANVLT
>TRBV6-5
ASSRPGLAAYEQY
>TRBV5-1
ASSLGGTRYEQY
>TRBV20-1
SAGQGGQPQH
>TRBV6-1
ASDETGPTVAL
>TRBV10-3
AIRTGDGNTIY
>TRBV29-1
SVEEWSAGANVLT
>TRBV9
ASSVAAGHTEAF
>TRBV5-1
ASSFSGGSGNTIY
>TRBV7-2
ASSRSGETYEQY
>TRBV12-3/TRBV12-4
ASSPIGKPDGYT
>TRBV29-1
SVRDGNTIY
>TRBV7-2
ASSPRQGVYTGELF
>TRBV7-9
ASSPPPGTGELF
>TRBV11-1
ASRGSTNGYQPQH
>TRBV5-5
ASSARQGGVAF
>TRBV7-2
ASSLAGRLSNQPQH
>TRBV25-1
ASTHDTGELF
>TRBV10-3
AISERTSDVRDTQY
>TRBV15
ATSSLDVQDRASETQY
>TRBV7-9
ASSLAQGYQETQY
>TRBV10-3
AISLGQVGPLH
>TRBV24-1
ASTRLRQGGNQPQH